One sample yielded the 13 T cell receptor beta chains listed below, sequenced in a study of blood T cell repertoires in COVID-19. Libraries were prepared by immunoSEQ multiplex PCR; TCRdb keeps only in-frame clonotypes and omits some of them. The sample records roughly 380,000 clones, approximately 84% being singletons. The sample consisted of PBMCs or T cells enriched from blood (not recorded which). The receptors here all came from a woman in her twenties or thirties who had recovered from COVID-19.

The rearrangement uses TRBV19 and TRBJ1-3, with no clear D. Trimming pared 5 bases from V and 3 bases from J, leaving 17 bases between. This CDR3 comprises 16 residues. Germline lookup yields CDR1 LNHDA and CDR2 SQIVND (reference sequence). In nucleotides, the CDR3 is TGTGCCAGTAGTCTTAAAGTGTTGCAGATTGGAAACACCATATATTTT. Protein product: CASSLKVLQIGNTIYF.

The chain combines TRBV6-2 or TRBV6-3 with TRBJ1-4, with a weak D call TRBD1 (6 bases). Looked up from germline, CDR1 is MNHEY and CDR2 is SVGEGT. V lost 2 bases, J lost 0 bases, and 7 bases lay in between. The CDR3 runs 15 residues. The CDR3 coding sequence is TGTGCCAGCAGTTACGCAGGGGCAACTAATGAAAAACTGTTTTTT. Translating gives CASSYAGATNEKLFF.

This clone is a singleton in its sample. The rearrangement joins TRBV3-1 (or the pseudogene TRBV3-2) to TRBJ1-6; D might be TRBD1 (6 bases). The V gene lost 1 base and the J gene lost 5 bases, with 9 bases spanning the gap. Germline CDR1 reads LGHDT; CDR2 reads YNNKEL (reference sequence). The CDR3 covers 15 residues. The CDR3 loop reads CASSQVGADNSPLHF. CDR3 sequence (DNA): TGTGCCAGCAGCCAAGTGGGGGCAGATAATTCACCCCTCCACTTT.

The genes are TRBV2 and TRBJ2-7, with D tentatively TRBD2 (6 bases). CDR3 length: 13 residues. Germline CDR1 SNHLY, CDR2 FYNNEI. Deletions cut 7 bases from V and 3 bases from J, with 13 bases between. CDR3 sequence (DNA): TGTGCCAGCAAGGTAGCGGCCCGCTACGAGCAGTACTTC. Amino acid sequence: CASKVAARYEQYF.

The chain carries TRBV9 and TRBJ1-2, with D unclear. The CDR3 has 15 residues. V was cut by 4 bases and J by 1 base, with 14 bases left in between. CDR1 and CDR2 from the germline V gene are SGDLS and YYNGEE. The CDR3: CASSPSAALNYGYTF. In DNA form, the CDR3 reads TGTGCCAGCAGCCCCTCCGCGGCCCTTAACTATGGCTACACCTTC.

CDR3 residues: CASNPTGNQPQHF. DNA of the CDR3: TGTGCCAGTAATCCGACTGGCAATCAGCCCCAGCATTTT. V gene TRBV19 combines with J gene TRBJ1-5; D gene ambiguous. This CDR3 spans 13 amino acids. Germline V gene data show CDR1 as LNHDA and CDR2 as SQIVND (reference sequence). Trimming shortened V by 7 bases and J by 2 bases, and 9 bases separated the two germline ends.

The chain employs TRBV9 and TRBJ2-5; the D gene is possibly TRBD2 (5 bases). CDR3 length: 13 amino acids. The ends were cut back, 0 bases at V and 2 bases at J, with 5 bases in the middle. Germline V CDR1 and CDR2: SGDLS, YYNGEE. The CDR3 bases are TGTGCCAGCAGCGTAGCGGGGCAAGAGACCCAGTACTTC. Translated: CASSVAGQETQYF.

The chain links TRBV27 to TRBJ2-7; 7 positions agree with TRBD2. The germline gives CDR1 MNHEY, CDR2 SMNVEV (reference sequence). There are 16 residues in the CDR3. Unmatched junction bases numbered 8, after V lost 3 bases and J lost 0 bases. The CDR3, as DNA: TGTGCCAGCAGTTTGTCTTGGCGGGGGTTCTCCTACGAGCAGTACTTC. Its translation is CASSLSWRGFSYEQYF.

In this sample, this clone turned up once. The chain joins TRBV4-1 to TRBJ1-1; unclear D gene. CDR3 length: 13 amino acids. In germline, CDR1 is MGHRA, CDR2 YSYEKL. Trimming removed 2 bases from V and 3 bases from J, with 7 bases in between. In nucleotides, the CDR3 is TGCGCCAGCAGCCAACATGCGGACACTGAAGCTTTCTTT. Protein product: CASSQHADTEAFF.

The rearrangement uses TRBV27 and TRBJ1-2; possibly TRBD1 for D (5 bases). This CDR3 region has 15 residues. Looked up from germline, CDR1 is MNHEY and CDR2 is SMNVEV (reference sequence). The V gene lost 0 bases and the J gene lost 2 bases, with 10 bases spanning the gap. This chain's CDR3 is CASSLSARQNYGYTF. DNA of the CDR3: TGTGCCAGCAGTTTATCTGCTCGACAGAACTATGGCTACACCTTC.

Written as DNA, the CDR3 is TGCGCCAGCAGCATCCTAGCGGGAGCCTCAGATACGCAGTATTTT. Translating it yields CASSILAGASDTQYF. The chain has TRBV5-1 and TRBJ2-3; 10 bases match TRBD2. Germline V lookup: CDR1 SGHRS, CDR2 YFSETQ. J was trimmed by 4 bases and V by 4 bases; bases with no gene match: 6. This CDR3 region has 15 residues. The variable domain in full, completed from reference TRBV5-1 and TRBJ2-3, reads KAGVTQTPRYLIKTRGQQVTLSCSPISGHRSVSWYQQTPGQGLQFLFEYFSETQRNKGNFPGRFSGRQFSNSRSEMNVSTLELGDSALYLCASSILAGASDTQYFGPGTRLTVL.

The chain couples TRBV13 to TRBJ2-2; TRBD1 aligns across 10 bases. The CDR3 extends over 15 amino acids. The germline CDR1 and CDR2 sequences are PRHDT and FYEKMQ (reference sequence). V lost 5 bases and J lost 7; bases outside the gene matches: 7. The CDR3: CASSPDRGLGGELFF. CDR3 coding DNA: TGTGCCAGCAGCCCCGACAGGGGGCTGGGCGGGGAGCTGTTTTTT.

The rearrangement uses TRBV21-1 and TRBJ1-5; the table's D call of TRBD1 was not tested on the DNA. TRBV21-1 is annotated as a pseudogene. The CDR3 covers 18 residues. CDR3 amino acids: CASSKERGQGKRNQPQHF. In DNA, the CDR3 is TGTGCCAGCAGCAAAGAGCGGGGACAGGGGAAAAGAAATCAGCCCCAGCATTTT.